The 9 T cell receptor beta chains presented below share a single source sample, sequenced in a study of T cell responses to AZD1222 COVID-19 vaccine. The data were produced by immunoSEQ multiplex PCR, yet TCRdb's version contains in-frame clones alone and is incomplete. The table shows about 120,000 clones, with 80% to 90% occurring only once. Sample: peripheral blood, taken on day 0 of AZD1222 vaccination. Every receptor here comes from an adult in good health.

This chain connects TRBV9 to TRBJ1-3; D unclear. V was trimmed by 1 base and J by 0 bases, leaving 8 bases between them. The CDR3 loop spans 15 amino acids. In germline, CDR1 is SGDLS, CDR2 YYNGEE. The CDR3 sequence is CASSVRAFSGNTIYF. The CDR3 DNA reads TGTGCCAGCAGCGTAAGGGCTTTCTCTGGAAACACCATATATTTT.

The V and J genes are TRBV5-6 and TRBJ1-4; D gene ambiguous. With 3 bases removed from V and 7 bases from J, the gap between germline ends came to 13 bases. Germline assignment: CDR1 SGHDT and CDR2 YYEEEE. This CDR3 is built from 14 residues. The CDR3 region has the DNA TGTGCCAGCAGCTCGGGCCCCTTCCCTGAAAAACTGTTTTTT. Its protein is CASSSGPFPEKLFF.

V usage is TRBV5-1 and J usage is TRBJ2-7; 11 bases are a match to TRBD2. From germline, CDR1 is SGHRS and CDR2 YFSETQ. After removal of 0 bases from V and 4 bases from J, the junction contained 3 bases not matched to a gene. The CDR3 covers 15 residues. The CDR3 protein is CASSLVGTSGYEQYF. The CDR3 DNA reads as TGCGCCAGCAGCTTGGTCGGGACTAGCGGATACGAGCAGTACTTC. The full variable domain, in which reference TRBV5-1 and TRBJ2-7 provide the parts outside the CDR3, is KAGVTQTPRYLIKTRGQQVTLSCSPISGHRSVSWYQQTPGQGLQFLFEYFSETQRNKGNFPGRFSGRQFSNSRSEMNVSTLELGDSALYLCASSLVGTSGYEQYFGPGTRLTVT.

In this sample, this clone turned up once. The chain links TRBV10-3 to TRBJ2-3; TRBD2 matches 16 bases. The CDR3 loop spans 21 amino acids. V trimming: 7 bases; J trimming: 3 bases; junction bases outside the gene matches: 19. Germline CDR1 ENHRY, CDR2 SYGVKD. CDR3 bases: TGTGCCATCACCGAGGGGCCCGGAGGGACTAGCGGGGGGGCCGGGACAGATACGCAGTATTTT. Its protein product is CAITEGPGGTSGGAGTDTQYF.

This clone occurred once. The CDR3 DNA reads TGTGCCAGTATGGGAAATAACCACTTCACTGAAGCTTTCTTT. Translating gives CASMGNNHFTEAFF. J is TRBJ1-1 and V is TRBV19; D remains ambiguous. Between the trimmed V and J ends, which lost 7 bases and 4 bases, there was a span of 16 bases. Germline V CDR1 and CDR2: LNHDA, SQIVND (reference sequence). The CDR3 covers 14 residues.

The CDR3 region has the DNA TGTGCCAGTAGTATTGGAGCCGCGGACTACAATGAGCAGTTCTTC. Amino acid sequence: CASSIGAADYNEQFF. This chain links TRBV19 with TRBJ2-1; D remains unclear. Germline lookup yields CDR1 LNHDA and CDR2 SQIVND (reference sequence). This CDR3 is 15 amino acids long. V dropped 3 bases and J dropped 3 bases, with 12 bases sitting between them.

The chain combines TRBV7-9 with TRBJ2-7; TRBD1 matches at 7 bases. The CDR3 runs to 17 residues. Trimming took 2 bases from V and 3 from J; bases not matched to a gene: 13. CDR1 SEHNR and CDR2 FQNEAQ come from the germline V gene (reference sequence). CDR3 bases: TGTGCCAGCAGCTTACCTGACGGGTGGGACAGCCACTACGAGCAGTACTTC. It specifies CASSLPDGWDSHYEQYF.

The chain recombines TRBV4-1 with TRBJ2-2; perhaps D is TRBD1 or TRBD2 (5 bases each). The length of the CDR3 is 16 residues. The V gene lost 3 bases and the J gene lost 4 bases, with 15 bases spanning the gap. Germline lookup yields CDR1 MGHRA and CDR2 YSYEKL. CDR3: CASSQGPRVGTGELFF. Here the CDR3 DNA reads TGCGCCAGCAGCCAGGGACCTAGGGTGGGCACCGGGGAGCTGTTTTTT.

The chain links TRBV28 to TRBJ1-6; D remains unclear. This CDR3 is built from 13 residues. V gave up 6 bases and J gave up 10 bases, with 13 bases separating them. Looked up from germline, CDR1 is MDHEN and CDR2 is SYDVKM. In nucleotides, the CDR3 is TGTGCCAGCAGGGTTATTTTAGGCTCACCCCTCCACTTT. Protein sequence: CASRVILGSPLHF.